This is a list of T cell receptor beta chains from one sample in a study of T cells after yellow fever vaccination. TCRdb analysed the 5' RACE reads with MiXCR anew, one entry per CDR3 protein. The data hold about 68,000 distinct CDR3 sequences, with approximately 7% observed a single time. The sequencing here drew on CD8+ T cells sorted from PBMCs, taken roughly 47 days after the first yellow fever vaccination. The receptors derive from a man younger than 35 who received the YFV17D yellow fever vaccine. The CDR3 runs from the conserved cysteine through the conserved F or W. The D gene is left open where the match is weak. Not all rows give a size; the values are once, few, many and, for expanded clones, a class.

NA	TRBJ2-2	TRBV5-6	many	TGTGCCAGCAGCTGGGGAGCCGGGGAGCTGTTTTTT	CASSWGAGELFF
NA	TRBJ1-4	TRBV15	many	TGTGCCACCAGCAGAGAGGGGGCTCGGGGAAAACTGTTTTTT	CATSREGARGKLFF
TRBD1	TRBJ2-3	TRBV9	many	TGTGCCAGCAGCCCTCAGGGGGCAGATACGCAGTATTTT	CASSPQGADTQYF
NA	TRBJ1-5	TRBV7-2	many	TGTGCCAGCAGCTTATTTCCCGGGAGCAATCAGCCCCAGCATTTT	CASSLFPGSNQPQHF
TRBD2	TRBJ2-3	TRBV9	NA	TGTGCCAGCAGCGAGGGACTAGCGGACACAGATACGCAGTATTTT	CASSEGLADTDTQYF
NA	TRBJ1-4	TRBV4-3	many	TGCGCCAGCAGCCAAGATCGCTGGGCAGTGAATGAAAAACTGTTTTTT	CASSQDRWAVNEKLFF
NA	TRBJ2-3	TRBV24-1	many	TGTGCCACCAGTGATTCGACAGTAGTAACAGATACGCAGTATTTT	CATSDSTVVTDTQYF
NA	TRBJ2-3	TRBV6-2/TRBV6-3	few	TGTGCCAGCAGCCTTAAAGGGCCCGAGTGGAGCACAGATACGCAGTATTTT	CASSLKGPEWSTDTQYF
NA	TRBJ2-5	TRBV27	NA	TGTGCCAGCAGTTTCTACAGGGACGAGACCCAGTACTTC	CASSFYRDETQYF
NA	TRBJ1-2	TRBV19	NA	TGTGCCAGTGAGGGACCTAACTATGGCTACACCTTC	CASEGPNYGYTF
NA	TRBJ2-2	TRBV11-3	NA	TGTGCCAGCAGCCTTACGATGAACACCGGGGAGCTGTTTTTT	CASSLTMNTGELFF
NA	TRBJ1-5	TRBV4-1	NA	TGCGCCAGCAGCCAGGAGGGGGGACGCAATAAGCCCCAGCATTTT	CASSQEGGRNKPQHF
NA	TRBJ2-5	TRBV6-1	NA	TGTGCCAGCAGGGCCAGGGGCCGCCAAGAGACCCAGTACTTC	CASRARGRQETQYF
NA	TRBJ2-5	TRBV5-1	many	TGCGCCAGCAGCTTGGCCCCAGACGCCGGGGAGACCCAGTACTTC	CASSLAPDAGETQYF
TRBD2	TRBJ2-1	TRBV5-6	many	TGTGCCAGCAGCTTGAGCGGGGTTGAGCAGTTCTTC	CASSLSGVEQFF
TRBD2	TRBJ2-5	TRBV11-2	many	TGTGCCAGCAGCTTAGATCAAAGCGGGGGGAAACAAGAGACCCAGTACTTC	CASSLDQSGGKQETQYF
NA	TRBJ2-1	TRBV5-1	few	TGCGCCAGCAGCCTAGGGTCCAATGAGCAGTTCTTC	CASSLGSNEQFF
NA	TRBJ1-5	TRBV6-5	few	TGTGCCAGCAGTTACGGGACACCTTATAGCAATCAGCCCCAGCATTTT	CASSYGTPYSNQPQHF
TRBD1	TRBJ1-6	TRBV20-1	NA	TGCAGTGCGAAGGACAGGGGCGACTCCTATAATTCACCCCTCCACTTT	CSAKDRGDSYNSPLHF
NA	TRBJ2-1	TRBV11-3	NA	TGTGCCAGCAGCTTAGATCCCTGTGGCCGTGGTGGGGACCGGTTCTTC	CASSLDPCGRGGDRFF
NA	TRBJ2-5	TRBV7-2	few	TGTGCCAGCAGCTCACCTCGGACTAAAGAGACCCAGTACTTC	CASSSPRTKETQYF
TRBD2	TRBJ2-2	TRBV6-4	NA	TGTGCCAGCAGAACAACCCCGGTACTAGCGGGGGGACGCACCGGGGAGCTGTTTTTT	CASRTTPVLAGGRTGELFF
TRBD1	TRBJ2-7	TRBV7-2	many	TGTGCCAGCAGCTCCGGACCCAGGGGGTCCTACGAGCAGTACTTC	CASSSGPRGSYEQYF
NA	TRBJ1-2	TRBV7-9	many	TGTGCCAGCAGCCGCCACCGTTCCCCCTATGGCTACACCTTC	CASSRHRSPYGYTF
NA	TRBJ2-1	TRBV5-5	many	TGTGCCAGCAGCCAGGTTGGGGTCGCACTGTACAATGAGCAGTTCTTC	CASSQVGVALYNEQFF
TRBD1	TRBJ2-1	TRBV7-8	many	TGTGCCAGCAGCTTAACAGGGGTCAATGAGCAGTTCTTC	CASSLTGVNEQFF
NA	TRBJ2-1	TRBV4-2	many	TGTGCCAGCAGCCAAGAGCCTGGCACCTACAATGAGCAGTTCTTC	CASSQEPGTYNEQFF
TRBD1	TRBJ1-2	TRBV29-1	many	TGCAGCGTTGAGGTGACAGGGGACGGCTATGGCTACACCTTC	CSVEVTGDGYGYTF
TRBD2	TRBJ2-3	TRBV7-2	many	TGTGCCAGCAGCTTCCCAGCGGGGGGGCTGGCAGATACGCAGTATTTT	CASSFPAGGLADTQYF
NA	TRBJ2-7	TRBV4-3	many	TGCGCCAGCAGCCAAGGACCCCGGATCACAGGGATCTACGAGCAGTACTTC	CASSQGPRITGIYEQYF
TRBD2	TRBJ2-1	TRBV28	many	TGTGCCAGCAGGCTTAGCGGGGGCACCTACAATGAGCAGTTCTTC	CASRLSGGTYNEQFF